These 23 T cell receptor beta chains were sequenced from one sample in a study of early T cells in non-severe SARS-CoV-2 infection. MiXCR, run by TCRdb on the 5' RACE reads, gives a single entry per CDR3 protein. The data contain about 87,000 distinct CDR3 sequences, about 14% of them singletons. The sequencing sample was made of whole blood. The source of these receptors is an adult who was a healthcare worker with PCR-confirmed SARS-CoV-2 infection or an uninfected control (not recorded which).

This clonotype came up many times. The V call is TRBV11-2, the J call TRBJ1-5; D is unclear. The CDR3 contains 13 residues. Germline V CDR1 and CDR2: SGHAT, FQNNGV. Trimming stripped 5 bases from V and 3 bases from J, with 8 bases between. The CDR3 nucleotides are TGTGCCAGCAGCCTGTCTTACAATCAGCCCCAGCATTTT. Translating gives CASSLSYNQPQHF.

This clonotype was counted a few times. The CDR3 coding sequence is TGTGCCACCAGCAGAGAGACAGGCCATTCCTCCTACGAGCAGTACTTC. It encodes CATSRETGHSSYEQYF. The V call is TRBV15, the J call TRBJ2-7; the D gene is possibly TRBD1 (6 bases). There are 16 residues in the CDR3. Trimming cost V 0 bases and J 0 bases, with 12 bases left between them. CDR1 LNHNV and CDR2 YYDKDF come from the germline V gene (reference sequence).

This clonotype was seen at least ten times. This chain's CDR3 is CASSQNLLERDEQFF. The CDR3 DNA is TGCGCCAGCAGCCAAAATCTCTTGGAACGGGATGAGCAGTTCTTC. The V call is TRBV4-1, the J call TRBJ2-1, with D unclear. Trimming shortened V by 2 bases and J by 8 bases, and 16 bases separated the two germline ends. In germline, CDR1 is MGHRA, CDR2 YSYEKL. The CDR3 is 15 residues long.

CDR3 protein: CSVEKAGRDTEAFF. In DNA, the CDR3 is TGCAGCGTTGAAAAGGCCGGGAGAGACACTGAAGCTTTCTTT. The genes are TRBV29-1 and TRBJ1-1, with D unresolved. Trimming pared 2 bases from V and 3 bases from J, leaving 13 bases between. The CDR3 extends over 14 amino acids. Per germline, CDR1 SQVTM and CDR2 ANQGSEA. Full variable domain (rest looked up from reference TRBV29-1 and TRBJ1-1): SAVISQKPSRDICQRGTSLTIQCQVDSQVTMMFWYRQQPGQSLTLIATANQGSEATYESGFVIDKFPISRPNLTFSTLTVSNMSPEDSSIYLCSVEKAGRDTEAFFGQGTRLTVV.

V usage is TRBV20-1 and J usage is TRBJ2-5; maybe TRBD2 (5 bases). CDR3 size: 14 residues. Germline loops: CDR1 DFQATT, CDR2 SNEGSKA (reference sequence). V lost 0 bases to trimming and J lost 5 bases, with 13 bases between them. The CDR3 DNA reads as TGCAGTGCTAGAGATAGGAGGACTTGGGAGACCCAGTACTTC. As protein: CSARDRRTWETQYF.

This clonotype occurred once. The rearrangement links TRBV7-2 to TRBJ1-2; no reliable D call. The CDR3 has 13 residues. Between the trimmed V and J ends, which lost 1 base and 1 base, there was a span of 4 bases. Per germline, CDR1 SGHTA and CDR2 FQGNSA. CDR3 sequence: CASSLDFNYGYTF. DNA of the CDR3: TGTGCCAGCAGCTTAGACTTTAACTATGGCTACACCTTC. The variable domain in full, completed from reference TRBV7-2 and TRBJ1-2, reads GAGVSQSPSNKVTEKGKDVELRCDPISGHTALYWYRQSLGQGLEFLIYFQGNSAPDKSGLPSDRFSAERTGGSVSTLTIQRTQQEDSAVYLCASSLDFNYGYTFGSGTRLTVV.

This clonotype was counted only a few times. The rearrangement joins TRBV7-2 to TRBJ2-7; D perhaps matches TRBD1 (6 bases). The CDR3 is made up of 14 amino acids. Trimming shortened V by 0 bases and J by 3 bases, and 9 bases separated the two germline ends. Per germline, CDR1 SGHTA and CDR2 FQGNSA. CDR3 amino acids: CASSLAPDSYEQYF. Written as DNA, the CDR3 is TGTGCCAGCAGCTTAGCCCCGGACAGCTACGAGCAGTACTTC.

This clonotype appeared many times. The J gene is TRBJ2-2, the V gene TRBV7-6; 8 nucleotides match TRBD2. Germline assignment: CDR1 SGHVS and CDR2 FNYEAQ. This CDR3 spans 15 amino acids. The J segment lost 0 bases and the V segment lost 3 bases, leaving 0 bases of the junction unmatched. CDR3 DNA sequence: TGTGCCAGCAGCTTTAGCGGGGCGAACACCGGGGAGCTGTTTTTT. Translation: CASSFSGANTGELFF.

The chain joins TRBV7-8 to TRBJ2-2; the match to TRBD1 covers 8 bases. V was pared by 5 bases and J by 3 bases, with 8 bases of the junction left unmatched. The CDR3 totals 16 residues. The germline CDR1 and CDR2 sequences are SGHVS and FQNEAQ. CDR3 protein: CASSTELTGDTGELFF. In DNA form, the CDR3 reads TGTGCCAGCAGCACGGAATTGACAGGGGACACCGGGGAGCTGTTTTTT.

V and J are TRBV6-2 or TRBV6-3 and TRBJ2-5; possibly TRBD1 or TRBD2 for D (5 bases each). The germline V and J ends were trimmed by 5 bases and 5 bases, with 12 bases remaining between them. Germline values: CDR1 MNHEY, CDR2 SVGEGT. The CDR3 spans 13 residues. CDR3 nucleotide sequence: TGTGCCAGCAGTCGATTCGGGGCTGAGACCCAGTACTTC. As protein: CASSRFGAETQYF.

The chain joins TRBV11-2 to TRBJ2-7, with 12 nucleotides matching TRBD1. The junction had 11 bases not matched to a gene; V was cut back by 2 bases and J by 3 bases. The CDR3 runs 18 residues. CDR1 and CDR2 from the germline V gene are SGHAT and FQNNGV. Here the CDR3 reads CASSLTGTGGDYDYEQYF. As DNA, the CDR3 is TGTGCCAGCAGCTTAACCGGGACAGGGGGCGATTATGACTACGAGCAGTACTTC.

The rearrangement links TRBV7-2 to TRBJ2-7, with 10 bases lining up with TRBD1. Losses at the gene ends were 5 bases for V and 2 bases for J; bases not matched to a gene: 9. The CDR3 sequence is 16 residues long. Germline-derived CDR1 and CDR2 are SGHTA and FQGNSA. CDR3 coding DNA: TGTGCCAGCAGCCCCCTCCCCGGGACAGGGGCCTACGAGCAGTACTTC. Its protein is CASSPLPGTGAYEQYF.

This clonotype has just a few counts. This chain uses TRBV28 with TRBJ2-1, with no clear D. The CDR3 contains 11 residues. Trimming shortened V by 8 bases and J by 9 bases, and 11 bases separated the two germline ends. Germline loops: CDR1 MDHEN, CDR2 SYDVKM. CDR3 amino acids: CASRQYVEQFF. In DNA form, the CDR3 reads TGTGCCAGCCGCCAGTACGTTGAGCAGTTCTTC.

The chain carries TRBV7-2 and TRBJ2-7, with a possible D match to TRBD1 (6 bases). Germline CDR1 is SGHTA and CDR2 is FQGNSA. The V and J ends lost 4 bases and 0 bases respectively, with 13 bases between them. The CDR3 is made up of 15 amino acids. CDR3 loop: CASSSIQGTSYEQYF. In nucleotides, the CDR3 is TGTGCCAGCAGCTCAATTCAGGGGACCTCCTACGAGCAGTACTTC.

This clonotype was observed many times. The CDR3 DNA reads TGTGCCAGCAGCTCATCAGGGGGGACTGAAGCTTTCTTT. This sequence encodes CASSSSGGTEAFF. This chain joins TRBV11-3 and TRBJ1-1, with 7 bases identical to TRBD1. This CDR3 region has 13 residues. CDR1 and CDR2 from the germline V gene are SGHNT and YENEEA. The trim removed 4 bases at V and 5 bases at J, leaving 4 bases unmatched.

This clonotype showed up many times. The V call is TRBV20-1, the J call TRBJ1-1; D is unresolved. Between the trimmed V and J ends, which lost 3 bases and 4 bases, there was a span of 9 bases. The CDR3 is made up of 12 amino acids. Germline V gives CDR1 DFQATT, CDR2 SNEGSKA (reference sequence). DNA of the CDR3: TGCAGTGCTAGTGGGCCAACCACTGAAGCTTTCTTT. Translation: CSASGPTTEAFF.

This clonotype was detected only a few times. This chain uses TRBV6-5 with TRBJ1-4, with 7 bases that match TRBD1. The CDR3 is made up of 14 amino acids. Germline trimming cut 2 bases from V and 6 bases from J; bases unmatched to any gene: 3. Germline CDR1 MNHEY, CDR2 SVGAGI. Here the CDR3 DNA reads TGTGCCAGCAGTTACCTAGGGGGCGATGAAAAACTGTTTTTT. This encodes CASSYLGGDEKLFF.

This chain uses TRBV29-1 with TRBJ2-7; D may correspond to TRBD1 or TRBD2 (6 bases each). V shed 3 bases and J shed 4 bases, with 13 bases lying between them. There are 13 residues in the CDR3. Per germline, CDR1 SQVTM and CDR2 ANQGSEA. The CDR3: CSVEGGGGYEQYF. The CDR3 region has the DNA TGCAGCGTTGAGGGCGGAGGGGGATACGAGCAGTACTTC.

This clonotype was found a few times. The V gene is TRBV21-1, the J gene TRBJ2-7; TRBD1, the table's D call, lacks a check against the DNA. TRBV21-1 is annotated as a pseudogene. The CDR3 is 10 residues long. The CDR3 DNA sequence: TGTGCCAGGGATCGGGACACCCGAAACTTC. It codes for CARDRDTRNF.

A few counts support this clonotype. The chain uses TRBV6-2 or TRBV6-3 and TRBJ2-3; D ambiguous. Germline CDR1 and CDR2: MNHEY and SVGEGT. The CDR3 length is 15 residues. Trimming stripped 2 bases from V and 0 bases from J, with 9 bases between. The CDR3 region has the DNA TGTGCCAGCAGTTACGACGCGCGCAGCACAGATACGCAGTATTTT. Amino acids: CASSYDARSTDTQYF.

This clonotype came up many times. The V call is TRBV6-5, the J call TRBJ2-2; 9 bases map to TRBD2. V trimming: 6 bases; J trimming: 4 bases; junction bases outside the gene matches: 9. This CDR3 is built from 16 residues. Germline lookup yields CDR1 MNHEY and CDR2 SVGAGI. The CDR3 DNA reads as TGTGCCAGCAGAGGACCGGGACTAGCTGTCACCGGGGAGCTGTTTTTT. It yields the protein CASRGPGLAVTGELFF.

This clonotype has a handful of counts. The V call is TRBV6-2 or TRBV6-3, the J call TRBJ1-5; D remains ambiguous. Deletions cut 7 bases from V and 2 bases from J, with 15 bases between. The CDR3 sequence is 15 residues long. The germline V gene encodes CDR1 MNHEY and CDR2 SVGEGT. The CDR3 loop is CASTSRVAGNQPQHF. As DNA, the CDR3 is TGTGCCAGCACCTCACGGGTGGCGGGCAATCAGCCCCAGCATTTT.

This clonotype was detected a few times. The rearrangement uses TRBV18 and TRBJ1-5; no firm D call. The CDR3 extends over 16 amino acids. Germline-derived CDR1 and CDR2 are KGHSH and LQKENI. The V gene lost 4 bases and the J gene lost 3 bases, with 16 bases spanning the gap. CDR3 loop: CASSLGGGRHNQPQHF. CDR3 sequence (DNA): TGTGCCAGCTCACTGGGTGGCGGCAGGCACAATCAGCCCCAGCATTTT.